This is a list of T cell receptor beta chains from one sample in a study of human T cells and chemical hapten exposure. MiXCR, applied by TCRdb to the RACE reads, yields one record per CDR3 protein. The repertoire holds about 190,000 distinct CDR3 sequences, about 25% seen once, with 2% to 3% in the top ten. Sequenced material: whole blood, taken in connection with sensitization to the hapten diphenylcyclopropenone (DPC). The receptor source for this set is a woman aged 40-49 years with alopecia areata. Some clones in this sample may be carry-over from other donors' samples. Each CDR3 is given with its conserved first and last residue. A D gene is named only where the DNA matches it firmly. The listing skips clone size in some rows; elsewhere it reads once, few, many or a size class.

TRBJ2-5	TRBD2	few	TRBV7-9	TGTGCCAGCAGCTTTTTCGGTAGCGGGAGGAAAGAGACCCAGTACTTC	CASSFFGSGRKETQYF
TRBJ1-5	-	-	TRBV7-2	TGTGCCAGCAGTCAGCAGGGGTATCAGCCCCAGCATTTT	CASSQQGYQPQHF
TRBJ2-3	-	few	TRBV7-9	TGTGCCAGCAGCTTCGGGGGTCCCACAGATACGCAGTATTTT	CASSFGGPTDTQYF
TRBJ2-2	TRBD1	-	TRBV20-1	TGCAGTGCTAGAGAGGTGGGACAGGGGGCCACCGGGGAGCTGTTTTTT	CSAREVGQGATGELFF
TRBJ2-5	-	few	TRBV7-2	TGTGCCAGCAGCTTAGCAGGTAGCGGAAAAGAGACCCAGTACTTC	CASSLAGSGKETQYF
TRBJ2-7	-	-	TRBV21-1	TGTGCCAGCAGTGGTCGGGGCACCGAGCAGTACTTC	CASSGRGTEQYF
TRBJ2-3	-	-	TRBV5-1	TGCGCCAGCAGCGTAGCCGCAACAGGGTTCCCAGATACGCAGTATTTT	CASSVAATGFPDTQYF
TRBJ1-1	TRBD1	-	TRBV27	TGTGCCAGCAGTCCGCAGGGGGCAGCGACTGAAGCTTTCTTT	CASSPQGAATEAFF
TRBJ2-3	TRBD2	-	TRBV27	TGTGCCAGCAGTTTATGGGCTAGCGGGAGTAGTAGGGCAGATACGCAGTATTTT	CASSLWASGSSRADTQYF
TRBJ1-5	TRBD1	many	TRBV7-2	TGTGCCAGCAGCCCGGACAGGGGCAATCAGCCCCAGCATTTT	CASSPDRGNQPQHF
TRBJ2-7	-	many	TRBV19	TGTGCCAGTAGTATCCGGCCGCCCTACGAGCAGTACTTC	CASSIRPPYEQYF
TRBJ2-5	TRBD2	-	TRBV25-1	TGTGCCAGCAGTCAGGGAGGGGTGATTCAAGAGACCCAGTACTTC	CASSQGGVIQETQYF
TRBJ2-1	TRBD2	-	TRBV10-3	TGTGCCATCAGTGAAGAGCCGGGACTAGTCTCCTACAATGAGCAGTTCTTC	CAISEEPGLVSYNEQFF
TRBJ2-2	TRBD2	few	TRBV7-2	TGTGCCAGCACCTCCGGACTAGCGGTCAACACCGGGGAGCTGTTTTTT	CASTSGLAVNTGELFF
TRBJ2-7	TRBD2	-	TRBV12-3/TRBV12-4	TGTGCCAGCAGTTTCAAGGGAGGGCATGAGCAGTACTTC	CASSFKGGHEQYF
TRBJ2-7	-	-	TRBV20-1	TGCAGCTCGAGCCAGGGCAACGAGCAGTACTTC	CSSSQGNEQYF
TRBJ1-5	-	-	TRBV7-2	TGTGCCAGCAGCTTACTGAATAGCAATCAGCCCCAGCATTTT	CASSLLNSNQPQHF
TRBJ2-1	TRBD2	few	TRBV4-1	TGCGCCAGCAGCCAAGATGGGCTAGCGGGAGTCAATGAGCAGTTCTTC	CASSQDGLAGVNEQFF
TRBJ1-2	TRBD1	-	TRBV6-5	TGTGCCAGCAGGCTTGGACAGGGGGTCTATGGCTACACCTTC	CASRLGQGVYGYTF
TRBJ2-1	TRBD2	few	TRBV9	TGTGCCAGCAGCGTAGAAGGCAGCGGGAGCCCCAATGAGCAGTTCTTC	CASSVEGSGSPNEQFF
TRBJ2-2	-	-	TRBV19	TGTGCCAGTAGTATCAGGGCGACGAACACCGGGGAGCTGTTTTTT	CASSIRATNTGELFF
TRBJ1-1	TRBD1	many	TRBV29-1	TGCAGCGTTTCGGGACAGATGAACACTGAAGCTTTCTTT	CSVSGQMNTEAFF
TRBJ2-7	-	few	TRBV7-6	TGTGCCAGCAGCTTAGGGACATCCTTCGATTTAACCTACGAGCAGTACTTC	CASSLGTSFDLTYEQYF
TRBJ1-4	-	few	TRBV6-1	TGTGCCAGCAGTGAAGTCGGGGGGACTAATGAAAAACTGTTTTTT	CASSEVGGTNEKLFF